The 23 T cell receptor beta chains below were found in one sample sequenced in a study of cytomegalovirus exposure and HLA in healthy donors. Vbeta (60) and Jbeta (13) primers were used in the PCR. Measured with immunoSEQ multiplex PCR; TCRdb has only the in-frame clones, and not every one. The sample holds 200,000 or so clones. The specimen was PBMCs. These receptors all stem from a girl aged 2-9 years in good health and CMV-seropositive.

The chain couples TRBV28 to TRBJ1-1, with D unresolved. The V end lost 1 base, the J end lost 1 base, and 4 bases lay between the germline ends. CDR3 length: 13 amino acids. CDR1 and CDR2 (germline): MDHEN, SYDVKM. The CDR3 bases are TGTGCCAGCAGTTTATTGAGGAACACTGAAGCTTTCTTT. Its translation is CASSLLRNTEAFF.

The chain combines TRBV2 with TRBJ1-5; D is unresolved. Trimming left V 2 bases short and J 5 bases short, with 13 bases between. CDR1 is SNHLY, CDR2 FYNNEI, per germline. The CDR3 totals 15 residues. CDR3 coding DNA: TGTGCCAGCAGTGAATTTCGGCAGGCCCATCAGCCCCAGCATTTT. Translation gives CASSEFRQAHQPQHF.

The rearrangement uses TRBV29-1 and TRBJ2-2, with 8 nucleotides matching TRBD1. V shed 7 bases, J shed 7 bases, and the junction held 5 bases outside the gene matches. Looked up from germline, CDR1 is SQVTM and CDR2 is ANQGSEA. The CDR3 runs to 12 residues. CDR3 sequence: CSGAGGHGELFF. The CDR3 DNA reads as TGCAGCGGGGCAGGGGGCCACGGGGAGCTGTTTTTT.

The gene calls are TRBV29-1 and TRBJ2-7; no reliable D call. The V gene's germline CDR1 is SQVTM and CDR2 ANQGSEA. V was shortened by 3 bases and J by 5 bases, with 11 bases between the two germline ends. CDR3 length: 12 residues. The CDR3 coding sequence is TGCAGCGTTGATGGAGATGGCCACGAGCAGTACTTC. Translation: CSVDGDGHEQYF.

This chain uses TRBV6-1 with TRBJ2-2; D possibly corresponds to TRBD1 (6 bases). CDR1 and CDR2 from the germline V gene are MNHNS and SASEGT. Trimming left V 3 bases short and J 2 bases short, with 16 bases between. The CDR3 consists of 17 residues. The CDR3 region has the DNA TGTGCCAGCAGTGACGCGTTGGGGACAACAAACACCGGGGAGCTGTTTTTT. Translation gives CASSDALGTTNTGELFF.

The rearrangement links TRBV28 to TRBJ2-1, with 11 bases aligning to TRBD2. The germline V gene encodes CDR1 MDHEN and CDR2 SYDVKM. The CDR3 is 17 residues long. The J segment lost 1 base and the V segment lost 5 bases, leaving 7 bases of the junction unmatched. CDR3 region: CASSRIAGGPSYNEQFF. CDR3 sequence (DNA): TGTGCCAGCAGTCGCATAGCGGGAGGGCCTTCCTACAATGAGCAGTTCTTC.

The V gene is TRBV28, the J gene TRBJ2-3; the match to TRBD2 covers 10 bases. Germline V gene sequence: CDR1 MDHEN, CDR2 SYDVKM. With 6 bases clipped from V and 3 bases from J, the junction kept 6 bases outside the gene matches. This CDR3 contains 15 residues. CDR3 nucleotide sequence: TGTGCCAGCAGAGTAGCGGGAGGACGGACAGATACGCAGTATTTT. Its protein product is CASRVAGGRTDTQYF.

The V call is TRBV6-6, the J call TRBJ2-7, with a possible D match to TRBD2 (6 bases). This CDR3 is built from 12 residues. Germline V gene lookup returns CDR1 MNHNY and CDR2 SVGAGI (reference sequence). Deletions cut 7 bases from V and 4 bases from J, with 11 bases between. CDR3 sequence: CASTPAGYEQYF. Written as DNA, the CDR3 is TGTGCCAGCACCCCCGCGGGGTACGAGCAGTACTTC.

The rearrangement joins TRBV6-5 to TRBJ2-7, with 14 bases matching TRBD2. Trimming removed 6 bases from V and 4 bases from J; junction bases left unmatched: 5. Germline lookup yields CDR1 MNHEY and CDR2 SVGAGI. The CDR3 extends over 15 amino acids. The DNA of the CDR3 is TGTGCCAGCAGCCCCGGGACTAGCGGGGGTTACGAGCAGTACTTC. It is translated as CASSPGTSGGYEQYF.

About this clone itself: The same CDR3 also results from other DNA sequences found in this sample. V usage is TRBV28 and J usage is TRBJ1-5; 9 bases map to TRBD1. Trimming removed 2 bases from V and 3 bases from J; junction bases left unmatched: 2. CDR3 length: 15 amino acids. Looked up from germline, CDR1 is MDHEN and CDR2 is SYDVKM. The CDR3 region has the DNA TGTGCCAGCAGTTTACGGGACAGGGTCAATCAGCCCCAGCATTTT. This gives the protein CASSLRDRVNQPQHF.

Note on this clone: The sample has other DNA sequences that encode this CDR3 too. V and J are TRBV6-5 and TRBJ2-7; perhaps TRBD2 as D (5 bases). Trimming removed 0 bases from V and 4 bases from J, with 13 bases in between. From germline, CDR1 is MNHEY and CDR2 SVGAGI. This CDR3 has 15 amino acids. In DNA, the CDR3 is TGTGCCAGCAGTTACTCGAGAGGGTCACAGTACGAGCAGTACTTC. It encodes CASSYSRGSQYEQYF.

This rearrangement joins TRBV7-9 to TRBJ2-7, with 8 positions matching TRBD1. CDR3 length: 16 amino acids. Germline loops: CDR1 SEHNR, CDR2 FQNEAQ (reference sequence). The J segment lost 3 bases and the V segment lost 5 bases, leaving 12 bases of the junction unmatched. The chain's CDR3 is CASSPGRGTGFYEQYF. CDR3 nucleotide sequence: TGTGCCAGCAGCCCCGGTCGCGGGACAGGTTTCTACGAGCAGTACTTC. Full variable domain (outside the CDR3, taken from reference TRBV7-9 and TRBJ2-7): DTGVSQNPRHKITKRGQNVTFRCDPISEHNRLYWYRQTLGQGPEFLTYFQNEAQLEKSRLLSDRFSAERPKGSFSTLEIQRTEQGDSAMYLCASSPGRGTGFYEQYFGPGTRLTVT.

The V call is TRBV4-1, the J call TRBJ2-7; TRBD1 is a possible D gene (6 bases). Trimming removed 9 bases from V and 6 bases from J, with 15 bases in between. This CDR3 region has 12 residues. Germline CDR1 MGHRA, CDR2 YSYEKL. CDR3 residues: CASSQGTGEQYF. Written as DNA, the CDR3 is TGCGCCAGTTCACAGGGTACAGGCGAGCAGTACTTC.

On this clone: This CDR3 is also generated by other DNA sequences in the sample. The chain is built from TRBV29-1 and TRBJ1-2, with a possible D match to TRBD1 (5 bases). Germline assignment: CDR1 SQVTM and CDR2 ANQGSEA. This CDR3 spans 12 amino acids. V lost 7 bases, J lost 5 bases, and 14 bases lay in between. In DNA form, the CDR3 reads TGCAGCGCAGGACATTTAGAATATGGCTACACCTTC. Its translation is CSAGHLEYGYTF.

The chain recombines TRBV9 with TRBJ2-7; a possible D gene is TRBD2 (6 bases). Germline V gene lookup returns CDR1 SGDLS and CDR2 YYNGEE. Deletions cut 0 bases from V and 5 bases from J, with 12 bases between. The CDR3 is 14 amino acids. The CDR3 is CASSVGPGAHEQYF. CDR3 sequence (DNA): TGTGCCAGCAGCGTAGGTCCGGGAGCCCACGAGCAGTACTTC. The full variable domain, with the rest looked up from reference TRBV9 and TRBJ2-7, is DSGVTQTPKHLITATGQRVTLRCSPRSGDLSVYWYQQSLDQGLQFLIQYYNGEERAKGNILERFSAQQFPDLHSELNLSSLELGDSALYFCASSVGPGAHEQYFGPGTRLTVT.

V gene TRBV30 combines with J gene TRBJ1-2; a weak D match, TRBD1 (5 bases). The germline gives CDR1 GTSNPN, CDR2 SVGIG (reference sequence). The CDR3 loop spans 12 amino acids. CDR3 in amino acids: CAERRVDYGYTF. CDR3 bases: TGTGCTGAACGCAGGGTGGACTATGGCTACACCTTC.

The V and J genes are TRBV5-6 and TRBJ2-1; D remains ambiguous. Per germline, CDR1 SGHDT and CDR2 YYEEEE. This CDR3 contains 14 residues. Trimming removed 4 bases from V and 2 bases from J, with 10 bases in between. CDR3 sequence: CASSLVPTYNEQFF. Written as DNA, the CDR3 is TGTGCCAGCAGCCTCGTACCTACCTACAATGAGCAGTTCTTC.

The chain is built from TRBV27 and TRBJ2-1, with TRBD2 identical over 7 bases. The CDR3 loop spans 16 amino acids. Per the germline V gene, CDR1 is MNHEY and CDR2 is SMNVEV (reference sequence). V was clipped by 5 bases and J by 8 bases; unmatched bases: 15. The CDR3 region has the DNA TGTGCCAGCAGTCGAGGACTAGGAAAGGGGTCCTATGAGCAGTTCTTC. Amino acid sequence: CASSRGLGKGSYEQFF.

The chain is built from TRBV7-9 and TRBJ2-7; 11 bases line up with TRBD2. Germline V gene lookup returns CDR1 SEHNR and CDR2 FQNEAQ (reference sequence). The CDR3 loop spans 15 amino acids. V lost 1 base and J lost 3; bases outside the gene matches: 2. The CDR3 coding sequence is TGTGCCAGCAGCTTAGGGGGACTAGCGGACTACGAGCAGTACTTC. Translated: CASSLGGLADYEQYF.

V gene TRBV5-1 combines with J gene TRBJ2-6; 11 bases are shared with TRBD1. CDR3 length equals 17 residues. CDR1 SGHRS and CDR2 YFSETQ come from the germline V gene. Losses at the gene ends were 4 bases for V and 2 bases for J; bases not matched to a gene: 5. CDR3 region: CASSPGQGAPGANVLTF. CDR3 coding DNA: TGCGCCAGCAGCCCTGGACAGGGGGCTCCTGGGGCCAACGTCCTGACTTTC. The full variable domain, its missing parts supplied by reference TRBV5-1 and TRBJ2-6, is KAGVTQTPRYLIKTRGQQVTLSCSPISGHRSVSWYQQTPGQGLQFLFEYFSETQRNKGNFPGRFSGRQFSNSRSEMNVSTLELGDSALYLCASSPGQGAPGANVLTFGAGSRLTVL.

The chain links TRBV6-5 to TRBJ2-7; 8 bases line up with TRBD2. In germline, CDR1 is MNHEY, CDR2 SVGAGI. V shed 2 bases and J 5 bases; nucleotides not matched to a gene: 5. The CDR3 loop spans 14 amino acids. The CDR3 DNA follows: TGTGCCAGCAGTTACGGGGTCGGGGGGGACGAGCAGTACTTC. This codes for CASSYGVGGDEQYF.

The chain couples TRBV15 to TRBJ2-7; 7 nucleotides agree with TRBD1. The CDR3 loop spans 12 amino acids. V lost 5 bases to trimming and J lost 3 bases; unmatched junction nucleotides: 1. The germline V gene has CDR1 LNHNV and CDR2 YYDKDF (reference sequence). The CDR3 DNA reads as TGTGCCACCAGCGGGGACAGCTACGAGCAGTACTTC. It codes for CATSGDSYEQYF.

J is TRBJ2-7 and V is TRBV27; TRBD1 agrees at 9 bases. V was clipped by 0 bases and J by 6 bases; unmatched bases: 9. Germline-derived CDR1 and CDR2 are MNHEY and SMNVEV (reference sequence). This CDR3 is built from 16 residues. The CDR3 sequence: CASSLSGDRVSREQYF. CDR3 nucleotide sequence: TGTGCCAGCAGTTTATCTGGGGACAGGGTTTCGCGCGAGCAGTACTTC.